This T cell receptor (beta chain) comes out of a study of CD8+ T cells in alopecia areata. Sequencing used cDNA as its template, made by extracting RNA and reverse transcribing it. Profiled with immunoSEQ multiplex PCR; TCRdb holds only in-frame clones, not every one. The repertoire includes tens of thousands of clones, just over 50% of them detected once, and approximately 5.3% sits in the top ten. A single count supports this clone. Its antigen remains unidentified. Peripheral blood and lesional scalp punch biopsies were taken from alopecia areata patients. The CDR3 is 17 amino acids. Germline V lookup: CDR1 SGHRS, CDR2 YFSETQ. V shed 0 bases and J 1 base; nucleotides not matched to a gene: 1. Points from the study as a whole: Researchers report lesional scalp, most notably alopecia totalis/universalis, outstripped normal scalp in clonality.

The chain is built from TRBV5-1 and TRBJ2-5; the match to TRBD2 covers 15 bases. The clonotype originates from a human donor with alopecia areata. Sequencing was done on a sample of NKG2D-high CD8+ T cells sorted from blood. DNA of the CDR3: TGCGCCAGCAGCTTGGGGACTAGCGGGAGGGTCCAAGAGACCCAGTACTTC. It is translated as CASSLGTSGRVQETQYF.